Sequencing of this T cell receptor beta chain was carried out in a study of T-cell reconstitution after alpha-beta-depleted transplantation in children. Study findings and constraints: From surviving recipient T cells and thymic progenitors came the high day-60 TCRbeta diversity observed in some patients. By about two months after transplant, alpha-beta T cells reportedly arose from several hundred graft clones that had expanded. At the one-year point after transplant, T-cell counts and TCRbeta diversity were found to come mostly from T cells that had been newly produced.

Turning to this clonotype: Its specificity is unknown.

Researchers prepared the TCRbeta library using unique molecular identifiers, the study reports. TCRdb called the PCR reads again in MiXCR, with one record for every CDR3 protein. The table records 350,000 to 500,000 distinct CDR3 sequences, 43% of them present only once. Losses at the gene ends were 8 bases for V and 6 bases for J; bases not matched to a gene: 0. Per the germline V gene, CDR1 is MNHNS and CDR2 is SASEGT. The CDR3 totals 11 residues. The chain has TRBV6-1 and TRBJ1-5; TRBD1 aligns across 8 bases. The receptor's source is a girl aged 2-10 years with aplastic anemia, due to receive a stem cell transplant. Sequenced material: PBMCs, taken before TCRalphabeta/CD19-depleted stem cell transplant. The CDR3 DNA sequence: TGTGCCAGCGGACAGGGTCAGCCCCAGCATTTT. Translating it yields CASGQGQPQHF.